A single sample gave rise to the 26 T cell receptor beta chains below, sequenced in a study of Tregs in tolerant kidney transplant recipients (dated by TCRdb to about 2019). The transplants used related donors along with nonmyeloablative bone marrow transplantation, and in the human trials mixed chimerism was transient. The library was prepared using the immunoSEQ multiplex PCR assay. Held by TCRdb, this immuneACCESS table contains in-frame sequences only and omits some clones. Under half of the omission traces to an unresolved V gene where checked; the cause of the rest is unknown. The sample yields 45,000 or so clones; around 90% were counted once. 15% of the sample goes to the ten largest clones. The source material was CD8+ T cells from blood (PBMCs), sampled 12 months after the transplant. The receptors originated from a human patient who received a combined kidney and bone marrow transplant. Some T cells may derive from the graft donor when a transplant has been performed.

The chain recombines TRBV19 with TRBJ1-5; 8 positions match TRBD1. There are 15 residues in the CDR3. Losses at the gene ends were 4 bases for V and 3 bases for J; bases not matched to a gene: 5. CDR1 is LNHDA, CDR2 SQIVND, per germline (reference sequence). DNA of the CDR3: TGTGCCAGTAGTAGGGGGACAGGTGTCAATCAGCCCCAGCATTTT. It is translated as CASSRGTGVNQPQHF. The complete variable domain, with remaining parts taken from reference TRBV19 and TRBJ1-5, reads DGGITQSPKYLFRKEGQNVTLSCEQNLNHDAMYWYRQDPGQGLRLIYYSQIVNDFQKGDIAEGYSVSREKKESFPLTVTSAQKNPTAFYLCASSRGTGVNQPQHFGDGTRLSIL.

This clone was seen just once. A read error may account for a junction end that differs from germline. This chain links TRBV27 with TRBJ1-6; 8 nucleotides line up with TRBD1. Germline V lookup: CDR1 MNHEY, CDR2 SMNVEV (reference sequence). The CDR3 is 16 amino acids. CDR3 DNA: TGTACCAGCAGCCCGGACAGGGCTTCCTATAATTCCCCCCTCCACTTT. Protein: CTSSPDRASYNSPLHF.

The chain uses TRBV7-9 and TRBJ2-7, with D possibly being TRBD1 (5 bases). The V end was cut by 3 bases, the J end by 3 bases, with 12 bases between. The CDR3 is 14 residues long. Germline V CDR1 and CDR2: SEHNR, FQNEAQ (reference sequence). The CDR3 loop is CASSFVGAHYEQYF. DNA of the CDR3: TGTGCCAGCAGCTTCGTAGGGGCCCACTACGAGCAGTACTTC.

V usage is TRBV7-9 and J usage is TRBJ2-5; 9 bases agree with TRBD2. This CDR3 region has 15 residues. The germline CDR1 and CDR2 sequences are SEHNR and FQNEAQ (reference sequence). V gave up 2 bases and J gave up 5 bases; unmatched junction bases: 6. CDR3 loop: CASSLNQRGAETQYF. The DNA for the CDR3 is TGTGCCAGCAGCTTAAATCAGCGGGGGGCGGAGACCCAGTACTTC. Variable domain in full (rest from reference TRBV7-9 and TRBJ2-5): DTGVSQNPRHKITKRGQNVTFRCDPISEHNRLYWYRQTLGQGPEFLTYFQNEAQLEKSRLLSDRFSAERPKGSFSTLEIQRTEQGDSAMYLCASSLNQRGAETQYFGPGTRLLVL.

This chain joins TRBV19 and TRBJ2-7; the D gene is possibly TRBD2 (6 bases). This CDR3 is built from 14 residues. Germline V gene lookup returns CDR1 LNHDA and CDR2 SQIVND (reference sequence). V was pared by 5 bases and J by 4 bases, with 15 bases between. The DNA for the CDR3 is TGTGCCAGTAGTGACGACGGGGCGGGGTACGAGCAGTACTTC. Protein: CASSDDGAGYEQYF.

The CDR3 is CASFSGLLNSPLHF. For the CDR3, the DNA is TGTGCCAGTTTTTCGGGACTCCTAAATTCACCCCTCCACTTT. This chain links TRBV19 with TRBJ1-6; the D gene is possibly TRBD1 (5 bases). CDR3 length equals 14 residues. V shed 8 bases and J shed 7 bases, with 15 bases lying between them. Germline CDR1 reads LNHDA; CDR2 reads SQIVND (reference sequence).

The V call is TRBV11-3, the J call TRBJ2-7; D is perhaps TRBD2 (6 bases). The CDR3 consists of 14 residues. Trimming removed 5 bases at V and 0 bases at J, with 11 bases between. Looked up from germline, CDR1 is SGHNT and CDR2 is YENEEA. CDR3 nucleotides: TGTGCCAGCAGCCCTAGCGAAAGCTCCTACGAGCAGTACTTC. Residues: CASSPSESSYEQYF.

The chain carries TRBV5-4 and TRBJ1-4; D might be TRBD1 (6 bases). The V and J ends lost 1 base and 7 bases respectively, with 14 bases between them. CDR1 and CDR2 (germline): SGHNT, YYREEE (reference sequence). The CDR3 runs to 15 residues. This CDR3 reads CASSLTPQGFEKLFF. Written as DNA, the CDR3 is TGTGCCAGCAGCTTGACGCCACAGGGCTTTGAAAAACTGTTTTTT. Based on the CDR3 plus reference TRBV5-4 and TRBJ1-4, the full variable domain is ETGVTQSPTHLIKTRGQQVTLRCSSQSGHNTVSWYQQALGQGPQFIFQYYREEENGRGNFPPRFSGLQFPNYSSELNVNALELDDSALYLCASSLTPQGFEKLFFGSGTQLSVL.

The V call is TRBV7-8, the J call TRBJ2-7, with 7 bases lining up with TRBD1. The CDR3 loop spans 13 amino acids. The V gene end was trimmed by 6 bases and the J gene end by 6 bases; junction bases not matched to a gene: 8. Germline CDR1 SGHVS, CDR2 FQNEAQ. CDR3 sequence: CASSPGTVAEQYF. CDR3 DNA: TGTGCCAGCAGTCCCGGGACAGTCGCCGAGCAGTACTTC.

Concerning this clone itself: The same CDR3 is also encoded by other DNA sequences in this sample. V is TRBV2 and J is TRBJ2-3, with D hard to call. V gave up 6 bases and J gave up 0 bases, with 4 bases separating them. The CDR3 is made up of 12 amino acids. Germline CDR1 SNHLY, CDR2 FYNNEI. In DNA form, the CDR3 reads TGTGCCAGCAGCGAGAGCACAGATACGCAGTATTTT. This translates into CASSESTDTQYF.

The CDR3, as DNA: TGTGCCAGCAGTCATTACTTTAAGAGCTCCTACAATGAGCAGTTCTTC. This encodes CASSHYFKSSYNEQFF. The rearrangement uses TRBV27 and TRBJ2-1; D is undetermined. This CDR3 has 16 amino acids. V lost 5 bases and J 0 bases, leaving 14 bases between the germline ends. Germline V gives CDR1 MNHEY, CDR2 SMNVEV (reference sequence).

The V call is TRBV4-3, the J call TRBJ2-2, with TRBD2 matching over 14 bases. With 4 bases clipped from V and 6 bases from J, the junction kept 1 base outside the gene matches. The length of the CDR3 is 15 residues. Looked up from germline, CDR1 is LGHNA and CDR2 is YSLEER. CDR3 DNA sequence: TGCGCCAGCAGCCGGACTAGCGGGAGGTCCGGGGAGCTGTTTTTT. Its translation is CASSRTSGRSGELFF.

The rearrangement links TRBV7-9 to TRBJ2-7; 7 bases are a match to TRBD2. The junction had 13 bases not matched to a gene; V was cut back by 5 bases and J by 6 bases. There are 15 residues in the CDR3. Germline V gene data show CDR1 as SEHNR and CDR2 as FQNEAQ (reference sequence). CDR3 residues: CASSPTELGGIEQYF. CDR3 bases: TGTGCCAGCAGCCCCACGGAGCTGGGAGGGATCGAGCAGTACTTC. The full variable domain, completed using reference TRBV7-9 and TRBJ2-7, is DTGVSQNPRHKITKRGQNVTFRCDPISEHNRLYWYRQTLGQGPEFLTYFQNEAQLEKSRLLSDRFSAERPKGSFSTLEIQRTEQGDSAMYLCASSPTELGGIEQYFGPGTRLTVT.

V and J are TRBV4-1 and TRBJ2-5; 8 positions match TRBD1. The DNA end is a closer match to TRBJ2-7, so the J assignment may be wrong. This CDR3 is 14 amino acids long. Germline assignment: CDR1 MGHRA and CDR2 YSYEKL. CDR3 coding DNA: TGCGCCAGCAGCCCAGGACAGGGTTCCTACGAGCAGTACTTC. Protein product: CASSPGQGSYEQYF.

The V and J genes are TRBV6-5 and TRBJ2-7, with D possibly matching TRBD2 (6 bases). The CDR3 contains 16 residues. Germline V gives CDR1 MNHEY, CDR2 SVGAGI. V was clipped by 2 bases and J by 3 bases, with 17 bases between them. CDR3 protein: CASSYSHGRRYYEQYF. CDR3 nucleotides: TGTGCCAGCAGTTACAGCCATGGGAGGAGGTACTACGAGCAGTACTTC.

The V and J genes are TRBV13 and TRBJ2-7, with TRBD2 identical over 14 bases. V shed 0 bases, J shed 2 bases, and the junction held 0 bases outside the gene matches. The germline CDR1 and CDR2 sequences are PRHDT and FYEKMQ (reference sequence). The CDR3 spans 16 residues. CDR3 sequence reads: CASSLGGLAGAYEQYF. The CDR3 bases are TGTGCCAGCAGCTTAGGGGGACTAGCGGGGGCCTACGAGCAGTACTTC. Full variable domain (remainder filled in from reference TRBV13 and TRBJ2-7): AAGVIQSPRHLIKEKRETATLKCYPIPRHDTVYWYQQGPGQDPQFLISFYEKMQSDKGSIPDRFSAQQFSDYHSELNMSSLELGDSALYFCASSLGGLAGAYEQYFGPGTRLTVT.

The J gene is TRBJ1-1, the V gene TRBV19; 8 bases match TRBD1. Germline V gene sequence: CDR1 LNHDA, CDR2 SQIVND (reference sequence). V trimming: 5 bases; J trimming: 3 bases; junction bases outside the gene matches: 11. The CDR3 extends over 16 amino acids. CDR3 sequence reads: CASSLGQGLEHTEAFF. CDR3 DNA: TGTGCCAGTAGTCTTGGACAGGGCCTGGAGCACACTGAAGCTTTCTTT.

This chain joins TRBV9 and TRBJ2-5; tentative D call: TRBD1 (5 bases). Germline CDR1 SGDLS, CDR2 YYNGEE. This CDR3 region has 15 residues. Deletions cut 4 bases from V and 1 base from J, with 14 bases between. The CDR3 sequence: CASSLETAVQETQYF. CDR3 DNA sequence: TGTGCCAGCAGCCTAGAGACAGCTGTCCAAGAGACCCAGTACTTC.

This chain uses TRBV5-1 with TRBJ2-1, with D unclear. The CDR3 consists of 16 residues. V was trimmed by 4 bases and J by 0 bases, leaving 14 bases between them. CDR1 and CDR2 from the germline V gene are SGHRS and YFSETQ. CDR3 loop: CASSVQETPSYNEQFF. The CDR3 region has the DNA TGCGCCAGCAGCGTCCAGGAAACCCCCTCCTACAATGAGCAGTTCTTC.

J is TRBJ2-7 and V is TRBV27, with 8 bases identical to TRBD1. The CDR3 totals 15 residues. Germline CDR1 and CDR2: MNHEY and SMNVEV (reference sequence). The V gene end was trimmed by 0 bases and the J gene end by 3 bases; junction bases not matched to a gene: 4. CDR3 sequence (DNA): TGTGCCAGCAGTTTATCCGGACAGGGTTACTACGAGCAGTACTTC. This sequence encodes CASSLSGQGYYEQYF.

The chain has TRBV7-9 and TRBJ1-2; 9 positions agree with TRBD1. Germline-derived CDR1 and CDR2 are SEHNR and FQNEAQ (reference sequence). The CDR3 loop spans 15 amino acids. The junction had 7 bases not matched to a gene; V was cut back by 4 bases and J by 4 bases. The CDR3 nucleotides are TGTGCCAGCAGCTCCATGGACAGGGGCATCTATGGCTACACCTTC. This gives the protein CASSSMDRGIYGYTF.

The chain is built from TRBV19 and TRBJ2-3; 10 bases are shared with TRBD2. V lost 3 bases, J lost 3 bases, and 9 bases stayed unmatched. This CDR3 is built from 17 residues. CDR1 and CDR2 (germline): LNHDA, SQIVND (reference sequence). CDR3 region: CASSMHPSGRGTDTQYF. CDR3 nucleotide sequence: TGTGCCAGTAGTATGCATCCTAGCGGGAGAGGTACAGATACGCAGTATTTT.

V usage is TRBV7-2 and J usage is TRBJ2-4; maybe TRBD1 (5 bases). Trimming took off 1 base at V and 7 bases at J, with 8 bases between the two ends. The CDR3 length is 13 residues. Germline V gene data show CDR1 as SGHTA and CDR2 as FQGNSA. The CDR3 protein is CASSLGRGNIQYF. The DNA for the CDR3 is TGTGCCAGCAGCTTAGGAAGGGGTAACATTCAGTACTTC.

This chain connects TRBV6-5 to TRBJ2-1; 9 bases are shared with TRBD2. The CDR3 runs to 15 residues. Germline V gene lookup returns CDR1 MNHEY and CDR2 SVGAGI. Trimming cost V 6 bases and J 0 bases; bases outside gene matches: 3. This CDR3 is CASSSSGISYNEQFF. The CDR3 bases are TGTGCCAGCAGCTCTAGCGGGATCTCCTACAATGAGCAGTTCTTC.

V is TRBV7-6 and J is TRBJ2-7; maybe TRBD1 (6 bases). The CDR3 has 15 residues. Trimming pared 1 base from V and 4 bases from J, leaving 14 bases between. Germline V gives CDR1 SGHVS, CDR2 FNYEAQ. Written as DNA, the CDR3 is TGTGCCAGCAGCTTAGGGTACGGACAGCCATACGAGCAGTACTTC. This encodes CASSLGYGQPYEQYF.

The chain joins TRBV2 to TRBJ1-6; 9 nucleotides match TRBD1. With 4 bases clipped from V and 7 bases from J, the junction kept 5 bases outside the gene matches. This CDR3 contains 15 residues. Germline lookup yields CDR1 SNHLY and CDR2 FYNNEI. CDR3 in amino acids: CASSAGTGTNSPLHF. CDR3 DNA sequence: TGTGCCAGCAGTGCCGGGACAGGGACGAATTCACCCCTCCACTTT.